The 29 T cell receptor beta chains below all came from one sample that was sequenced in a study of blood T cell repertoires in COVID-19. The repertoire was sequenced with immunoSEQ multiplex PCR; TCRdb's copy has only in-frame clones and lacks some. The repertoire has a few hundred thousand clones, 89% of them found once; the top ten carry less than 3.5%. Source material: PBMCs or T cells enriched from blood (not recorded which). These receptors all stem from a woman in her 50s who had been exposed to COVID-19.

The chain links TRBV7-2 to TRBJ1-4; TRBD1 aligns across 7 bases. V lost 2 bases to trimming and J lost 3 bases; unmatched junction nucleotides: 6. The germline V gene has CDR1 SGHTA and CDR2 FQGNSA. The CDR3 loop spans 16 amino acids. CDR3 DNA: TGTGCCAGCAGCTTAAGGCGGGGACAGCCTAATGAAAAACTGTTTTTT. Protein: CASSLRRGQPNEKLFF. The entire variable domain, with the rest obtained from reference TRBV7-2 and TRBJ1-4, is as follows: GAGVSQSPSNKVTEKGKDVELRCDPISGHTALYWYRQSLGQGLEFLIYFQGNSAPDKSGLPSDRFSAERTGGSVSTLTIQRTQQEDSAVYLCASSLRRGQPNEKLFFGSGTQLSVL.

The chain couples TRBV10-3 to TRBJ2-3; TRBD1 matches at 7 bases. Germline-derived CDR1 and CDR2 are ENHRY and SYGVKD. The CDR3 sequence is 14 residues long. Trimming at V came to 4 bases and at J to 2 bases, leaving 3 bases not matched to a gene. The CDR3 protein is CAISGGTVTDTQYF. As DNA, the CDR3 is TGTGCCATCAGTGGGGGGACAGTCACAGATACGCAGTATTTT.

The CDR3 DNA follows: TGCAGCGCCTCCGGGAGGGGTGCCTACAATGAGCAGTTCTTC. Amino acids: CSASGRGAYNEQFF. The V and J genes are TRBV29-1 and TRBJ2-1, with 8 bases that match TRBD2. CDR3 size: 14 residues. Per the germline V gene, CDR1 is SQVTM and CDR2 is ANQGSEA. V dropped 7 bases and J dropped 2; count of bases not matched to a gene: 7.

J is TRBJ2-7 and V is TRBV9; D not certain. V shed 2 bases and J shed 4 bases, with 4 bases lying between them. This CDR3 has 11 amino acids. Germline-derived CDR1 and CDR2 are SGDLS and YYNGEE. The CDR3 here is CASSVGYEQYF. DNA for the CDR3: TGTGCCAGCAGCGTCGGTTACGAGCAGTACTTC.

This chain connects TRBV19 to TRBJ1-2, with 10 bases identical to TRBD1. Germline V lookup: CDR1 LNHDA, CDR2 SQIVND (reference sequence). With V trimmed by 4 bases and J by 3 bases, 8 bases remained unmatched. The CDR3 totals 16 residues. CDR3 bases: TGTGCCAGTAGTACACAGGGACAGGGGATACACTATGGCTACACCTTC. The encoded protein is CASSTQGQGIHYGYTF.

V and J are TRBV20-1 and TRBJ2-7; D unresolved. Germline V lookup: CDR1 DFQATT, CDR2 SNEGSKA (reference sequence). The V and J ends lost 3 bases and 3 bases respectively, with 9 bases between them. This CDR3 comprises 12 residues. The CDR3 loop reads CSASGLYYEQYF. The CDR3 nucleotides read TGCAGTGCTAGTGGGCTTTACTACGAGCAGTACTTC.

CDR3 in amino acids: CASSLNRQGGEQYF. For the CDR3, the DNA is TGTGCCAGCAGCTTAAATCGACAGGGCGGCGAGCAGTACTTC. The chain carries TRBV7-9 and TRBJ2-7, with 7 positions matching TRBD1. The CDR3 contains 14 residues. V gave up 2 bases and J gave up 6 bases; unmatched junction bases: 7. Looked up from germline, CDR1 is SEHNR and CDR2 is FQNEAQ (reference sequence).

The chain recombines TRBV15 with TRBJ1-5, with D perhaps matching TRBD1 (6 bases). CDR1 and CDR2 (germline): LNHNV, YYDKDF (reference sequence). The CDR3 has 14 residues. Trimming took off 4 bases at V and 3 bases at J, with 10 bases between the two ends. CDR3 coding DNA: TGTGCCACCAGCAAACAGGGACCCAATCAGCCCCAGCATTTT. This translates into CATSKQGPNQPQHF.

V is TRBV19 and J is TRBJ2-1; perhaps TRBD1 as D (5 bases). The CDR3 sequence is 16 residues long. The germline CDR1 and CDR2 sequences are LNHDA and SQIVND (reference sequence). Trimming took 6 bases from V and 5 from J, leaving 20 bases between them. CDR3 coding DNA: TGTGCCAGTAGCACCCACCAGTGGACAAAGAACAATGAGCAGTTCTTC. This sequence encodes CASSTHQWTKNNEQFF.

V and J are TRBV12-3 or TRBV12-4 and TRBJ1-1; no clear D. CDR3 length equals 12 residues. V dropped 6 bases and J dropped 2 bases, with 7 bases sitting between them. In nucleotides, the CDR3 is TGTGCCAGCAGCTACCCCAACACTGAAGCTTTCTTT. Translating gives CASSYPNTEAFF.

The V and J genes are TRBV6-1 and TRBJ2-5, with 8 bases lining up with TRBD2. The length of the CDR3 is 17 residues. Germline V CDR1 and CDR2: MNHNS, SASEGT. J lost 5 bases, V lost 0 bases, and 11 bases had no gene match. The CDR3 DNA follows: TGTGCCAGCAGTGAAGCGCTGGGGAGCGGGGGAATTGAGACCCAGTACTTC. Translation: CASSEALGSGGIETQYF.

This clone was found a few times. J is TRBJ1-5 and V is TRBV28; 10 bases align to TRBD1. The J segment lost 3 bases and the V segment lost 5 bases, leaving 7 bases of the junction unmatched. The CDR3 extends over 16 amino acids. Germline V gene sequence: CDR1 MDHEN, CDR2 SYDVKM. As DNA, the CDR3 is TGTGCCAGCAGTCCTACGACAGGGGGCGTCAATCAGCCCCAGCATTTT. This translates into CASSPTTGGVNQPQHF.

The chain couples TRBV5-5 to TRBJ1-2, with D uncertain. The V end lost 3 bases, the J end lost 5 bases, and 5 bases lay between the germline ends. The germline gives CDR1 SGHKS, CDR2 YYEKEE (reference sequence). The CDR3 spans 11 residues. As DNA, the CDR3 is TGTGCCAGCAGCTGGGCGTATGGCTACACCTTC. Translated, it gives CASSWAYGYTF.

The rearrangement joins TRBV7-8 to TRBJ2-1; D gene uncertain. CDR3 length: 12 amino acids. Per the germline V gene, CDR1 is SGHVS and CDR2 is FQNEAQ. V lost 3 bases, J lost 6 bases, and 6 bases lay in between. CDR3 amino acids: CASSFRGNEQFF. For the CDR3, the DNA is TGTGCCAGCAGCTTTAGAGGCAATGAGCAGTTCTTC.

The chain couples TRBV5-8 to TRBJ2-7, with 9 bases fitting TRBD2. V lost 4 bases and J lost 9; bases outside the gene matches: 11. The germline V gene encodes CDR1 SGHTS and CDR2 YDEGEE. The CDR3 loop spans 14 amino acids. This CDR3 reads CASSRRGGDLGQYF. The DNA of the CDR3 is TGTGCCAGCAGCCGGCGGGGGGGAGACCTAGGGCAGTACTTC.

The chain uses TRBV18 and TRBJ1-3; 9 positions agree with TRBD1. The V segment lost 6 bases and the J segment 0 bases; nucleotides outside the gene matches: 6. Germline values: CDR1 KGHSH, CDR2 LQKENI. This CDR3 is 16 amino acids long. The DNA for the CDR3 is TGTGCCAGCTCCGATTCGGGACAGGGCTCTGGAAACACCATATATTTT. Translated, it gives CASSDSGQGSGNTIYF.

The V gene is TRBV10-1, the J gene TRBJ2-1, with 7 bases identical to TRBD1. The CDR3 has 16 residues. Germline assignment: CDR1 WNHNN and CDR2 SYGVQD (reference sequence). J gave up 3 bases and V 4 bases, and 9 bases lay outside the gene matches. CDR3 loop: CASSGDRADGYNEQFF. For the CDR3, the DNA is TGCGCCAGCAGTGGAGACAGGGCCGATGGCTACAATGAGCAGTTCTTC.

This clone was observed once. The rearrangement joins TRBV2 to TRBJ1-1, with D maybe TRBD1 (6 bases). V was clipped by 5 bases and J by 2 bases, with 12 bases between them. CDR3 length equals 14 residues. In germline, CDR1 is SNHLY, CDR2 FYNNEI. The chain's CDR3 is CASSRDTFNTEAFF. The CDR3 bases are TGTGCCAGCAGTCGGGACACCTTTAACACTGAAGCTTTCTTT.

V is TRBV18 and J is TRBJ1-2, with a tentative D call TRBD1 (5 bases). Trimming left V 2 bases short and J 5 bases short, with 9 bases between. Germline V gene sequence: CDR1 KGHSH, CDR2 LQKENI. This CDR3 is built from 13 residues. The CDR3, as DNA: TGTGCCAGCTCACCAGACAGCCTTTATGGCTACACCTTC. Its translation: CASSPDSLYGYTF.

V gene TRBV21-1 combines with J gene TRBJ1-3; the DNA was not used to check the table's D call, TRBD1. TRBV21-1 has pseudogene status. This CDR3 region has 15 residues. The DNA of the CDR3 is TGTGCTCGGACAGGGGCTTTTAAGGTGGGTTACACCATATATTTT. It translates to CARTGAFKVGYTIYF.

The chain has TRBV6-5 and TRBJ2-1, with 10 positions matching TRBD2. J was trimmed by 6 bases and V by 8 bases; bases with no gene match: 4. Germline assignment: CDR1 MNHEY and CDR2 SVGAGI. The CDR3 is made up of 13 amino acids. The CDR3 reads CASSSGGLNEQFF. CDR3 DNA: TGTGCCAGCTCTAGCGGGGGACTCAATGAGCAGTTCTTC.

CDR3: CASSFGGSYNEQFF. CDR3 in DNA: TGTGCCAGCAGTTTCGGGGGATCCTACAATGAGCAGTTCTTC. This chain uses TRBV27 with TRBJ2-1; D may be TRBD2 (6 bases). CDR1 and CDR2 from the germline V gene are MNHEY and SMNVEV (reference sequence). Trimming cost V 3 bases and J 1 base, with 7 bases left between them. The CDR3 has 14 amino acids.

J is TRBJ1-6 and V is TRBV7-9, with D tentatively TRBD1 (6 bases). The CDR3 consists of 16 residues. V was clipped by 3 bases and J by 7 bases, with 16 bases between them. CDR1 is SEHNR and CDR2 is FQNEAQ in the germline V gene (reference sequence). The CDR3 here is CASSLVRGARNSPLHF. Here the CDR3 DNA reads TGTGCCAGCAGCTTGGTGCGGGGGGCGCGAAATTCACCCCTCCACTTT.

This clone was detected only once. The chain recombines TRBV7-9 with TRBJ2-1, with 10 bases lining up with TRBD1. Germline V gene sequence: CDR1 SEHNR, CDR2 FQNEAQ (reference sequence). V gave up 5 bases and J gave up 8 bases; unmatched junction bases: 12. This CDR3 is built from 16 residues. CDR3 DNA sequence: TGTGCCAGCAGCCCAACCCGACAGGGGGCTAGGGATGAGCAGTTCTTC. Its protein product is CASSPTRQGARDEQFF.

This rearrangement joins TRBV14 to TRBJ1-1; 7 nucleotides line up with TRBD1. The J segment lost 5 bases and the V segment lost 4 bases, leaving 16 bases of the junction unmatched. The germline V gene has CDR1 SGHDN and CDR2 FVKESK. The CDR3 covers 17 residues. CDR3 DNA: TGTGCCAGCAGCCCTTTGACTGGGACAGCCCGGGGTACTGAAGCTTTCTTT. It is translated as CASSPLTGTARGTEAFF.

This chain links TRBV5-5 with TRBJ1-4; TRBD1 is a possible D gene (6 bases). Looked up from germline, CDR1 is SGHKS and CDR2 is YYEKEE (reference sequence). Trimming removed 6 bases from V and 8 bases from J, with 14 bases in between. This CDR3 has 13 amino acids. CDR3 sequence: CASTNREGEKLFF. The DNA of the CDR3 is TGTGCCAGCACCAACAGGGAAGGGGAAAAACTGTTTTTT.

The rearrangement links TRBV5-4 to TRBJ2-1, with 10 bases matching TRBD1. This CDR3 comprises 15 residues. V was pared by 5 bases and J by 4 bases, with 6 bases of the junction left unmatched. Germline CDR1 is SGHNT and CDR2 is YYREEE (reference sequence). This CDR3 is CASSTGDRGYNEQFF. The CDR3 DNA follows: TGTGCCAGCAGTACTGGGGACAGGGGATACAATGAGCAGTTCTTC.

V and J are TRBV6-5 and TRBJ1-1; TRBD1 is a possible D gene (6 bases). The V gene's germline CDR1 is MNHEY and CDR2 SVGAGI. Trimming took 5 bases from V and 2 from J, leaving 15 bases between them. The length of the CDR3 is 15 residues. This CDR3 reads CASSLTQGLNTEAFF. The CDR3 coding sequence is TGTGCCAGCAGTCTAACTCAGGGGCTAAACACTGAAGCTTTCTTT.

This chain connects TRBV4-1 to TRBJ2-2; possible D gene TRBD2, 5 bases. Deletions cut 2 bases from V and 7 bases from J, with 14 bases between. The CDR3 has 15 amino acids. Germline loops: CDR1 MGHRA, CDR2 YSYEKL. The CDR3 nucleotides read TGCGCCAGCAGCCAAATGGACTTCCTGGGCGGGGAGCTGTTTTTT. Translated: CASSQMDFLGGELFF.